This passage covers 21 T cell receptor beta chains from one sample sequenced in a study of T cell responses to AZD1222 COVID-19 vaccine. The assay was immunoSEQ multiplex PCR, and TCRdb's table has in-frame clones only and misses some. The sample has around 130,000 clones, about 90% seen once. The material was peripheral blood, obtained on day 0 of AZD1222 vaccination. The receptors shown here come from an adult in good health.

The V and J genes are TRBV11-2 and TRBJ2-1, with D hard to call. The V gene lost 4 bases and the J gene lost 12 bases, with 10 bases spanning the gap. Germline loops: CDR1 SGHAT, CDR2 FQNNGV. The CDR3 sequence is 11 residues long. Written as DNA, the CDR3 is TGTGCCAGCAGCTCCACAACGGGGCAGTTCTTC. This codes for CASSSTTGQFF.

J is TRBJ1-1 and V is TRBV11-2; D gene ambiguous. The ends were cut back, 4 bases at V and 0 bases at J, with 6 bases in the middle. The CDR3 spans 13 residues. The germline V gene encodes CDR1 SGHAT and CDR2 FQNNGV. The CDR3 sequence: CASSSALNTEAFF. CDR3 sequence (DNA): TGTGCCAGCAGCTCCGCGTTGAACACTGAAGCTTTCTTT.

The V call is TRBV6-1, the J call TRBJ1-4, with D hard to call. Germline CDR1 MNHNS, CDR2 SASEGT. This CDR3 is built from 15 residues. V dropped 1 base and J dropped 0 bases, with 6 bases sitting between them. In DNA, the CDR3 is TGTGCCAGCAGTGAAGGTGGGGCAACTAATGAAAAACTGTTTTTT. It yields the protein CASSEGGATNEKLFF.

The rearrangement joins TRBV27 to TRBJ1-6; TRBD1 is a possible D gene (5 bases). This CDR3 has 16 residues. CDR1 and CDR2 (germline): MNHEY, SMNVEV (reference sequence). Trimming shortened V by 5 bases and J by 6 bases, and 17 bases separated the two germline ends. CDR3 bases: TGTGCCAGCAGTGGACAACCAGGGCCACCTAATTCACCCCTCCACTTT. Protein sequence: CASSGQPGPPNSPLHF.

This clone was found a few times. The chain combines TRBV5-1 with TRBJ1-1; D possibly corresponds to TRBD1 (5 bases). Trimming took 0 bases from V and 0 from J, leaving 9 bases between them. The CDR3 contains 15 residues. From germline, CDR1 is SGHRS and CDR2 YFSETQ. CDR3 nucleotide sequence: TGCGCCAGCAGCTTGGAGGGGTCCATGAACACTGAAGCTTTCTTT. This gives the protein CASSLEGSMNTEAFF.

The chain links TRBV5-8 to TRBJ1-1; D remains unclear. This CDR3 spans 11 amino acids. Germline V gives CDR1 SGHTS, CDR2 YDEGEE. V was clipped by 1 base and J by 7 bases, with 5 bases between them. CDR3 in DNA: TGTGCCAGCAGCTTGTTCCTTGAAGCTTTCTTT. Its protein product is CASSLFLEAFF.

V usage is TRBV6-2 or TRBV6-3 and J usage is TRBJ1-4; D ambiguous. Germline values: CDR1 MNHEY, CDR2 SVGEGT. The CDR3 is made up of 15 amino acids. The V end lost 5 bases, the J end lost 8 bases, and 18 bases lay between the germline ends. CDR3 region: CASSPTRVFGEKLFF. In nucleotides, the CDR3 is TGTGCCAGCAGTCCGACCCGGGTTTTTGGAGAAAAACTGTTTTTT.

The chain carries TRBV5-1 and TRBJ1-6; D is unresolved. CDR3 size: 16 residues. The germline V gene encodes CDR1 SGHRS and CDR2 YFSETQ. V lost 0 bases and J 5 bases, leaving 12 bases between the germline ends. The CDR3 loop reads CASSLAGSRDNSPLHF. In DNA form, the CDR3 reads TGCGCCAGCAGCTTGGCAGGCAGCCGAGATAATTCACCCCTCCACTTT.

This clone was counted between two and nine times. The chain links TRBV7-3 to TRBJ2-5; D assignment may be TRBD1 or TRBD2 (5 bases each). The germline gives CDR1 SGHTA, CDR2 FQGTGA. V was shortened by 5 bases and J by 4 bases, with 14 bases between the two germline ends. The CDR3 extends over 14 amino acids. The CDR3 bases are TGTGCCAGCAGCCCCAATATTGGGGGAGAGACCCAGTACTTC. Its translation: CASSPNIGGETQYF.

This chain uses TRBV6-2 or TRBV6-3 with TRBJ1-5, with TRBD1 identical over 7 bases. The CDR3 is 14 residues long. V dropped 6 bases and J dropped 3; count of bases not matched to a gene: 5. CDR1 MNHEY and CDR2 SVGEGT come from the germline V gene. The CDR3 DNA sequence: TGTGCCAGCAGCAGACAGGGTTACAATCAGCCCCAGCATTTT. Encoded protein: CASSRQGYNQPQHF.

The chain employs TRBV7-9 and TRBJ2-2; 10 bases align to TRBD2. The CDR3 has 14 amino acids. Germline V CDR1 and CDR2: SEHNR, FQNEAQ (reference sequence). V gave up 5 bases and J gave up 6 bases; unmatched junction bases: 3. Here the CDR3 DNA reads TGTGCCAGCAGCACTAGCGGGGTCCCCGGGGAGCTGTTTTTT. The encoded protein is CASSTSGVPGELFF. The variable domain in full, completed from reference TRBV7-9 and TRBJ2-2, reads DTGVSQNPRHKITKRGQNVTFRCDPISEHNRLYWYRQTLGQGPEFLTYFQNEAQLEKSRLLSDRFSAERPKGSFSTLEIQRTEQGDSAMYLCASSTSGVPGELFFGEGSRLTVL.

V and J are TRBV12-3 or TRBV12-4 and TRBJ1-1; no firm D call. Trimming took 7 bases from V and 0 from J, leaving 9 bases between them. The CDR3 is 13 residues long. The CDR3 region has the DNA TGTGCCAGCACTCCTGACCTGAACACTGAAGCTTTCTTT. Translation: CASTPDLNTEAFF.

CDR3 DNA sequence: TGTGCCAGCAGCTGGCAGGGGAGGGCCACTGAAGCTTTCTTT. It translates to CASSWQGRATEAFF. The V and J genes are TRBV7-2 and TRBJ1-1, with a possible D match to TRBD1 (6 bases). CDR1 and CDR2 from the germline V gene are SGHTA and FQGNSA. V was pared by 4 bases and J by 4 bases, with 13 bases between. CDR3 length equals 14 residues.

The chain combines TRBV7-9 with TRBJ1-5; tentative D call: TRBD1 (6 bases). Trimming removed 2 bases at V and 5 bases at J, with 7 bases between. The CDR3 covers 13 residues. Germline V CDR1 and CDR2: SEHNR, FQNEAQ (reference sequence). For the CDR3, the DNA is TGTGCCAGCAGCTTAAAGGGGGATCAGCCCCAGCATTTT. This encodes CASSLKGDQPQHF.

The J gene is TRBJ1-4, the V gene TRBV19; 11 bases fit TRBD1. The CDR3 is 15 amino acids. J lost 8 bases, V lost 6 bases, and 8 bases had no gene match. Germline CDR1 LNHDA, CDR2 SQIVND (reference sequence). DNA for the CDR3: TGTGCCAGTAGCCCCCGGGACAGGGGGTCAGAAAAACTGTTTTTT. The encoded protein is CASSPRDRGSEKLFF.

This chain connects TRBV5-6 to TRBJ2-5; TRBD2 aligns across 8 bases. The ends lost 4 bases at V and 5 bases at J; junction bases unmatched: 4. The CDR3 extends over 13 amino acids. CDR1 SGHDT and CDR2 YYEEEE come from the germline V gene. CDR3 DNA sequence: TGTGCCAGCAGCCTCGGGGGGGCGGAGACCCAGTACTTC. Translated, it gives CASSLGGAETQYF.

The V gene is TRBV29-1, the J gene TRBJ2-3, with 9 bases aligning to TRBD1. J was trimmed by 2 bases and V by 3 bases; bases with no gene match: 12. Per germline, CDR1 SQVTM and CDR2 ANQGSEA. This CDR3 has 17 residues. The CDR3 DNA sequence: TGCAGCGTTGATCTGGGACAGGGTTTTTTGGACACAGATACGCAGTATTTT. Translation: CSVDLGQGFLDTDTQYF.

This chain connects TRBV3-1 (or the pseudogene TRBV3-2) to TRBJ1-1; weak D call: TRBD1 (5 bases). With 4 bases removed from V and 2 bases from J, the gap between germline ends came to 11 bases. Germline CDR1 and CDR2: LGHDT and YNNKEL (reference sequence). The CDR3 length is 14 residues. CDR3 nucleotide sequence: TGTGCCAGCAGCCCAGGGTTAGGAAACACTGAAGCTTTCTTT. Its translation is CASSPGLGNTEAFF.

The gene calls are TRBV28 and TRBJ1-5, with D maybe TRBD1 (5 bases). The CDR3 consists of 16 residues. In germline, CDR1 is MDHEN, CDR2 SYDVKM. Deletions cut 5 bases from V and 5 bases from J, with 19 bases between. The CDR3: CASSPTAGNKDQPQHF. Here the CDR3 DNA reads TGTGCCAGCAGTCCAACCGCAGGGAATAAGGATCAGCCCCAGCATTTT. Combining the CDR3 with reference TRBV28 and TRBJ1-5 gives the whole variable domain DVKVTQSSRYLVKRTGEKVFLECVQDMDHENMFWYRQDPGLGLRLIYFSYDVKMKEKGDIPEGYSVSREKKERFSLILESASTNQTSMYLCASSPTAGNKDQPQHFGDGTRLSIL.

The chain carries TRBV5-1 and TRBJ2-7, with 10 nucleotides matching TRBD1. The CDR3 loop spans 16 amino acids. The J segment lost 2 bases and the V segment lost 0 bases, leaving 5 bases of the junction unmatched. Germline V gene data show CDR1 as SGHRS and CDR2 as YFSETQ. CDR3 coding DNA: TGCGCCAGCAGCTTGGCCTGGGACAGGGGAACCTACGAGCAGTACTTC. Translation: CASSLAWDRGTYEQYF.

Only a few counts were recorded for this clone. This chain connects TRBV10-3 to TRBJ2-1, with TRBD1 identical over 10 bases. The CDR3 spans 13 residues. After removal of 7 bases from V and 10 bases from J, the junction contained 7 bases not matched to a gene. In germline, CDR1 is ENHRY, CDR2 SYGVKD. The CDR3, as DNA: TGTGCCATCAAACGACAGGGGGCGGACGAGCAGTTCTTC. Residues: CAIKRQGADEQFF.